The rows below give T cell receptor beta chains drawn from one sample of a study of technical replicates of blood from four donors. The method was immunoSEQ multiplex PCR; TCRdb's version includes in-frame clones alone and lacks a portion of them. The sample yields around 80,000 clones, 90% to 95% seen once. Material: T cells isolated from PBMCs. All receptors derive from a human donor in good health. The CDR3 runs from the conserved cysteine through the conserved F or W. A D gene is named only where the DNA matches it firmly. Some rows mark clone size as missing; the rest say once, few, many or name a class of expanded clone.

TRBJ1-1,-,TRBV10-1,-,TGCGCCAGCAGTGAAGCCAGGCCGAACACTGAAGCTTTCTTT,CASSEARPNTEAFF
TRBJ2-1,-,TRBV11-2,TRBD2,TGTGCCAGCAGCTTCGGGACTAGCGGGAGGAATGAGCAGTTCTTC,CASSFGTSGRNEQFF
TRBJ1-4,-,TRBV7-9,TRBD1,TGTGCCAGCAGCTCGCCGGGACAGGGGGATGAAAAACTGTTTTTT,CASSSPGQGDEKLFF
TRBJ2-7,-,TRBV7-6,TRBD1,TGTGCCAGCAGCCTGGGGACAGGCTACGAGCAGTACTTC,CASSLGTGYEQYF
TRBJ2-7,few,TRBV2,TRBD1,TGTGCCAGTGGACAGGGCTACGAGCAGTACTTC,CASGQGYEQYF
TRBJ1-4,-,TRBV19,-,TGTGCCACTATGCGGGGGGACTCTAATGAAAAACTGTTTTTT,CATMRGDSNEKLFF
TRBJ1-4,-,TRBV7-9,TRBD1,TGTGCCAGCAGCTTAGCGAGGGACAGTTCCGAAAAACTGTTTTTT,CASSLARDSSEKLFF
TRBJ2-5,-,TRBV21-1,-,TGTGCCAGCACTCTAGCGGGGGGGCCTGGAGAGACCCAGTACTTC,CASTLAGGPGETQYF
TRBJ1-1,-,TRBV29-1,TRBD1,TGCAGCACAACACAGGGGGCTTATACTGAAGCTTTCTTT,CSTTQGAYTEAFF
TRBJ1-1,few,TRBV2,-,TGTGCCAGCAGTGTAAGGGACACTAACACTGAAGCTTTCTTT,CASSVRDTNTEAFF
TRBJ2-7,-,TRBV7-7,TRBD2,TGTGCCAGCAGCCCTAGCGGGATACGCGAGCAGTACTTC,CASSPSGIREQYF
TRBJ2-1,-,TRBV29-1,TRBD1,TGCAGCGTTGGGGGCCCGGGACAGGGAGGGTATGAGCAGTTCTTC,CSVGGPGQGGYEQFF
TRBJ2-1,-,TRBV19,TRBD2,TGTGCCAGGGTAGTAGCTAGCGGGAGGGTCGGCGGGAATGAGCAGTTCTTC,CARVVASGRVGGNEQFF
TRBJ2-7,-,TRBV13,TRBD2,TGTGCCAGCAGCTTAACTAGCGGGAGCTACGAGCAGTACTTC,CASSLTSGSYEQYF
TRBJ2-1,-,TRBV4-2,TRBD2,TGTGCCAGCAGCGCAGCCGGGCTAGCGGGAGTGAATGAGCAGTTCTTC,CASSAAGLAGVNEQFF
TRBJ2-7,-,TRBV19,TRBD1,TGTGCCAGTAGTAACAGGGGGCGTGACGAGCAGTACTTC,CASSNRGRDEQYF
TRBJ2-3,once,TRBV9,TRBD1,TGTGCCAGCAGCGTATTGGGACAGGGGGCTGGCACAGATACGCAGTATTTT,CASSVLGQGAGTDTQYF
TRBJ2-2,-,TRBV15,TRBD2,TGTGCCACCAGCCGAAGCGGGACGAACACCGGGGAGCTGTTTTTT,CATSRSGTNTGELFF
TRBJ1-5,-,TRBV6-6,TRBD1,TGTGCCAGCAGACCCGAAGGGGGCCAGCCCCAGCATTTT,CASRPEGGQPQHF
TRBJ2-1,-,TRBV19,TRBD1,TGTGCCAGTAGTATGGGACAGCAAAATGAGCAGTTCTTC,CASSMGQQNEQFF
TRBJ2-3,-,TRBV27,TRBD2,TGTGCCAGCAGTTTATCCCCGTACTATGGCGGGGGAGCGAAAAGGAGCACAGATACGCAGTATTTT,CASSLSPYYGGGAKRSTDTQYF
TRBJ2-5,-,TRBV29-1,TRBD1,TGCAGCGCCGACCGGGACAGCCAAGAGACCCAGTACTTC,CSADRDSQETQYF
TRBJ1-1,-,TRBV6-1,TRBD1,TGTGCCAGCAGTGAACCCGGGACAGTGAACACTGAAGCTTTCTTT,CASSEPGTVNTEAFF
TRBJ2-7,-,TRBV10-2,TRBD1,TGCGCCAGCAGGATATATACAGGGGGCGCCTACGAGCAGTACTTC,CASRIYTGGAYEQYF
TRBJ2-1,once,TRBV5-1,TRBD2,TGCGCCAGCATGGAGGGTAGCGGGGCCGACAATGAGCAGTTCTTC,CASMEGSGADNEQFF
TRBJ2-1,-,TRBV2,TRBD2,TGTGCCAGCATTGGACTAGCGGCCCGTAATGAGCAGTTCTTC,CASIGLAARNEQFF
TRBJ1-5,-,TRBV28,-,TGTGCCAGCAGAACTGGGGGGAATCAGCCCCAGCATTTT,CASRTGGNQPQHF
TRBJ2-5,-,TRBV5-1,TRBD1,TGCGCCAGCAGCCTAGGGACAGCAAACCAAGAGACCCAGTACTTC,CASSLGTANQETQYF
TRBJ2-3,-,TRBV19,TRBD1,TGTGCCAGTAGTTCAGGGACCGGGACAGGGGGGACAGATACGCAGTATTTT,CASSSGTGTGGTDTQYF
TRBJ2-3,-,TRBV19,TRBD2,TGTGCCTCATGGGACGGGCTAGCGGGGTCAGATACGCAGTATTTT,CASWDGLAGSDTQYF
TRBJ2-7,-,TRBV11-1,-,TGTGCCAGCAGCAGACTATACGGTCCCTACGAGCAGTACTTC,CASSRLYGPYEQYF
TRBJ2-7,once,TRBV30,TRBD1,TGTGCCCACACCCTTGGACAGGGGGCTTACGAGCAGTACTTC,CAHTLGQGAYEQYF
TRBJ1-2,-,TRBV20-1,-,TGCAGTGCCGGTCCGGGTAATGGCTACACCTTC,CSAGPGNGYTF
TRBJ2-7,-,TRBV11-2,-,TGTGCCAGCAGCCTCCCCTATACCACCTACGAGCAGTACTTC,CASSLPYTTYEQYF
TRBJ1-2,once,TRBV27,-,TGTGCCAGCAGTTTACTGGGGGCGGATGGCTACACCTTC,CASSLLGADGYTF
TRBJ2-2,once,TRBV5-4,-,TGTGCCAGCAGCTTTTCAACCACGCGCACCGGGGAGCTGTTTTTT,CASSFSTTRTGELFF
TRBJ1-2,-,TRBV29-1,TRBD1,TGCAGCGTTGGGACAGGGGCCATCCGTCAGGGCTACACCTTC,CSVGTGAIRQGYTF
TRBJ2-7,once,TRBV5-5,TRBD1,TGTGCCAGCAGCCCCCTACAGGGGGCACTGCGCGAGCAGTACTTC,CASSPLQGALREQYF
TRBJ2-7,-,TRBV9,-,TGTGCCAGCAGCACCCAGGGGTCCGAGCAGTACTTC,CASSTQGSEQYF
TRBJ2-1,-,TRBV11-3,-,TGTGCCAGGACTCGGGGGAGCACCCCTTGGGAGCAGTTCTTC,CARTRGSTPWEQFF
TRBJ2-1,-,TRBV5-1,TRBD2,TGCGCCAGCAGCTTGGAAGGACTAGCGGGCCGTGGGAATGAGCAGTTCTTC,CASSLEGLAGRGNEQFF
TRBJ1-5,-,TRBV5-1,-,TGCGCCAGCAGCCCCGTAAGCCCCAGGGGACGGAAAAAGCCCCAGCATTTT,CASSPVSPRGRKKPQHF
TRBJ2-5,-,TRBV19,-,TGTGCCAGTAGCCATGGCGGGGATGGTAAGACCCAGTACTTC,CASSHGGDGKTQYF
TRBJ2-1,-,TRBV5-5,TRBD2,TGTGCCAGCAGCACCGGACTAGTCTTGAATGAGCAGTTCTTC,CASSTGLVLNEQFF
TRBJ2-5,-,TRBV29-1,TRBD1,TGCAGCGTTGGATGGGACAGGGGTCGGGAGACCCAGTACTTC,CSVGWDRGRETQYF
TRBJ2-1,-,TRBV5-1,TRBD1,TGCGCCAGCAGCTTGGATGCCAGGGGGCAAGGTGAGCAGTTCTTC,CASSLDARGQGEQFF
TRBJ2-7,-,TRBV19,-,TGTGCCAGTAGTATTGATGGCAGTACCTCCTACGAGCAGTACTTC,CASSIDGSTSYEQYF
TRBJ2-2,-,TRBV19,-,TGTGCCAGTAGTTCAGTCTACAGGAACACCGGGGAGCTGTTTTTT,CASSSVYRNTGELFF
TRBJ2-7,-,TRBV27,-,TGTGCCAGCAGTTCGGGAAGTTACGAGCAGTACTTC,CASSSGSYEQYF
TRBJ2-2,-,TRBV25-1,TRBD1,TGTGCCAGCAGTGATTTCGGACAGGGTATAACCGGGGAGCTGTTTTTT,CASSDFGQGITGELFF
TRBJ2-5,-,TRBV11-2,TRBD2,TGTGCCAGCAGCTTACCGGGGGGGGAGACCCAGTACTTC,CASSLPGGETQYF
TRBJ2-1,-,TRBV4-1,TRBD2,TGCGCCAGCAGCCCCCTCCAACTAGCGGGAGGGGGGGAGCAGTTCTTC,CASSPLQLAGGGEQFF
TRBJ1-6,-,TRBV6-6,TRBD1,TGTGCCAGCAGCACCCTCGGGACAGGGCACCACTTT,CASSTLGTGHHF
TRBJ1-1,-,TRBV30,-,TGTGCCTGGATCCTGAGTCGGGCTGAAGCTTTCTTT,CAWILSRAEAFF
TRBJ1-1,-,TRBV27,-,TGTGCCAGCAGTTTCAGTCATATGAACACTGAAGCTTTCTTT,CASSFSHMNTEAFF
TRBJ2-7,-,TRBV27,TRBD1,TGTGCCAGCAGTTACAGGGGGCAGTACGAGCAGTACTTC,CASSYRGQYEQYF
TRBJ2-7,-,TRBV28,TRBD1,TGTGCCAGCAGCCCCCAGGGGGCCATTATCTCCTACGAGCAGTACTTC,CASSPQGAIISYEQYF
TRBJ2-7,-,TRBV28,TRBD1,TGTGCCAGCAGTTCCCCGGGACAGCTCTACGAGCAGTACTTC,CASSSPGQLYEQYF
TRBJ2-7,once,TRBV5-4,-,TGTGCCAGCAGCTTCACAGGGCTCGCCTACGAGCAGTACTTC,CASSFTGLAYEQYF
TRBJ2-7,once,TRBV7-9,-,TGTGCCAGCAGACGTGACAGTTCCTACGAGCAGTACTTC,CASRRDSSYEQYF